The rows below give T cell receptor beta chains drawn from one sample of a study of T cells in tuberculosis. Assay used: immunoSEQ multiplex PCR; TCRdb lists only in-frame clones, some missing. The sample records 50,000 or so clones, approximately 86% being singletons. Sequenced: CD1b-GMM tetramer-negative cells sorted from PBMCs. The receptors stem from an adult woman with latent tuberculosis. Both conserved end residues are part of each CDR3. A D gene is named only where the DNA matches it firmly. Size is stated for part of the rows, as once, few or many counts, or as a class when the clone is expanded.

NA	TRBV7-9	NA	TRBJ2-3	TGTGCCAGCAGCTTAGAGGGCAGGGGAAGGAGGAAATCAGATACGCAGTATTTT	CASSLEGRGRRKSDTQYF
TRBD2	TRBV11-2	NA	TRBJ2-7	TGTGCCAGCAGCCCCGGGGGGGGAACCGTTCCTTTGGAGCAGTACTTC	CASSPGGGTVPLEQYF
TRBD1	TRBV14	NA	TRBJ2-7	TGTGCCAGCAGCCGGGGACAGCCTCCCTACGAGCAGTACTTC	CASSRGQPPYEQYF
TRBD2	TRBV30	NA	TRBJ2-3	TGTGCCTGGAGTCGGACTAGCGGGGGGGGCGATACGCAGTATTTT	CAWSRTSGGGDTQYF
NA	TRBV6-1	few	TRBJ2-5	TGTGCCAGCACGGAAGAGACCCAGTACTTC	CASTEETQYF
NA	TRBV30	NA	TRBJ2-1	TGTGCCTGGAGTCGGGACACAAATCCCTACAATGAGCAGTTCTTC	CAWSRDTNPYNEQFF
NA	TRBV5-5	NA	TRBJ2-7	TGTGCCAGCAGCTTGACCCGGGGCTCCTACGAGCAGTACTTC	CASSLTRGSYEQYF
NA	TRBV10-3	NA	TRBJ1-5	TGTGCCATCAGTGAGTCGATTGGGTCGGGCAGGGTAGGTCAGCCCCAGCATTTT	CAISESIGSGRVGQPQHF
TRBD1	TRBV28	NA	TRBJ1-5	TGTGCCAGCAGTTTGGTCCAGGGGGCCGGCAATCAGCCCCAGCATTTT	CASSLVQGAGNQPQHF
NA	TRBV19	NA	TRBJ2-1	TGTGCCAGTAGTTCCCTGAGGGCCAATGAGCAGTTCTTC	CASSSLRANEQFF
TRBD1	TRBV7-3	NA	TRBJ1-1	TGTGCCAGCAGCGCAACCGGGACAGAGAACACTGAAGCTTTCTTT	CASSATGTENTEAFF
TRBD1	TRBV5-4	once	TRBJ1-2	TGTGCCAGCAGTCCGGACAGGGTGACTAGTTATGGCTACACCTTC	CASSPDRVTSYGYTF
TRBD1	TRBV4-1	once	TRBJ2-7	TGCGCCAGCAGCACACCCGGGACAGTGCCTAACGAGCAGTACTTC	CASSTPGTVPNEQYF
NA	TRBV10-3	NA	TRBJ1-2	TGTGCCATCAGTGAGTCGAGACAGGAAGGTGGCTACACCTTC	CAISESRQEGGYTF
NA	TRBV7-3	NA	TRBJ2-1	TGTGCCAGCAGCTTAACTCAGTACAATGAGCAGTTCTTC	CASSLTQYNEQFF
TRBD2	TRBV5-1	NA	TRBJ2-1	TGCGCCAGCAGCTCCGGTAAGCTAGCGGGAGCGGGTGAGCAGTTCTTC	CASSSGKLAGAGEQFF
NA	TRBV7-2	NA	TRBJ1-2	TGTGCCAGCAGCTTAGCAGGGGTTGCCTATGGCTACACCTTC	CASSLAGVAYGYTF
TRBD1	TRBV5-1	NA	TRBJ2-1	TGCGCCAGCAGCGAAGGGACAGGGGGCCACAATGAGCAGTTCTTC	CASSEGTGGHNEQFF
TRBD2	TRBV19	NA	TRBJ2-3	TGTGCCAGTAGTATAGGTTGGGGGGACTACACAGATACGCAGTATTTT	CASSIGWGDYTDTQYF
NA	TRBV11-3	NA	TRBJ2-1	TGTGCCAGCAGCTTAGAAGGGAGGTTGGATAATGAGCAGTTCTTC	CASSLEGRLDNEQFF
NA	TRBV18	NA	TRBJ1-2	TGTGCCAGCTCACTCCTTAACTATGGCTACACCTTC	CASSLLNYGYTF
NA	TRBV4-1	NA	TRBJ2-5	TGCGCCAGCAGCCGAGAGGAGGTGTCCGGGGAGACCCAGTACTTC	CASSREEVSGETQYF
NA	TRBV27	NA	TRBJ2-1	TGTGCCAGCACCCCTACGAGCTCCTACAATGAGCAGTTCTTC	CASTPTSSYNEQFF